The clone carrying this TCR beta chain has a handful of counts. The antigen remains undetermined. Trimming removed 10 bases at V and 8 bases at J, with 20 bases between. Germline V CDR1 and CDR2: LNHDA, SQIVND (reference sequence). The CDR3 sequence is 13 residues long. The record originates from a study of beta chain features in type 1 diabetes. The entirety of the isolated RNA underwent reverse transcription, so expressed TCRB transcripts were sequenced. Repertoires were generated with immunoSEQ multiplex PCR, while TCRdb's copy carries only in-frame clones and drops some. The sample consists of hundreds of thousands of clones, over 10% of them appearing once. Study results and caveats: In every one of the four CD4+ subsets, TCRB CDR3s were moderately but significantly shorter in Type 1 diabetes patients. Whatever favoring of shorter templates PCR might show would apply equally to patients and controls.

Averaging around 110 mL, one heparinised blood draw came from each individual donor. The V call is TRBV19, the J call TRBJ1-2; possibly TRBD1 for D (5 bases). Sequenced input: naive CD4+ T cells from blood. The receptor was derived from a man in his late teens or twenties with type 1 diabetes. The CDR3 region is CATSVEGPGGYTF. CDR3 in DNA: TGTGCCACCTCGGTAGAGGGGCCGGGAGGCTACACCTTC. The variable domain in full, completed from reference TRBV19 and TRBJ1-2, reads DGGITQSPKYLFRKEGQNVTLSCEQNLNHDAMYWYRQDPGQGLRLIYYSQIVNDFQKGDIAEGYSVSREKKESFPLTVTSAQKNPTAFYLCATSVEGPGGYTFGSGTRLTVV.